Each of the 20 T cell receptor beta chains below was sequenced from the same sample in a study of T cells in women clearing cervical HPV infection. Libraries were prepared by immunoSEQ multiplex PCR; TCRdb keeps only in-frame clonotypes and omits some of them. The specimen's table records more than 10,000 clones. Sequencing was carried out using blood buffy coat. These receptors were taken from a woman aged 18 to 75 with a cervical HPV16 infection that either progressed to CIN3+ or cleared (not recorded which).

Notes on this clone: The sequence runs out 3 residues before the end of the CDR3; the remainder is reconstructed from the germline J gene. V gene TRBV19 combines with J gene TRBJ1-5; D not resolved. The CDR3 consists of 13 residues. In germline, CDR1 is LNHDA, CDR2 SQIVND (reference sequence). Trimming took 5 bases from V and 5 from J, leaving 10 bases between them. The part of the CDR3 DNA that was read is TGTGCCAGTAGTGGAGGGCCCGATCAGCCC. Translated: CASSGGPDQP. The entire CDR3 protein reads CASSGGPDQPQHF. The entire variable domain, with the rest obtained from reference TRBV19 and TRBJ1-5, is as follows: DGGITQSPKYLFRKEGQNVTLSCEQNLNHDAMYWYRQDPGQGLRLIYYSQIVNDFQKGDIAEGYSVSREKKESFPLTVTSAQKNPTAFYLCASSGGPDQPQHFGDGTRLSIL.

As regards this clone: Read data end 3 residues before the CDR3 end; the end is taken from the germline J gene. This chain uses TRBV5-1 with TRBJ2-3; D gene ambiguous. This CDR3 spans 16 amino acids. CDR1 SGHRS and CDR2 YFSETQ come from the germline V gene. The CDR3: CASSPGPLTGSPTQYF. The sequenced part of the CDR3 DNA is TGCGCCAGCAGCCCTGGGCCTCTTACTGGTTCACCCACG.

Notes on this clone: The read ends 3 residues shy of where the CDR3 ends; the end is completed using the germline J gene. The chain employs TRBV30 and TRBJ1-2; 8 bases agree with TRBD1. Germline CDR1 is GTSNPN and CDR2 is SVGIG (reference sequence). The CDR3 runs 14 residues. This CDR3 is CAWSVQGQGRGYTF. CDR3 DNA, as far as it was read: TGTGCCTGGAGTGTACAAGGACAGGGTCGCGGC.

On this clone itself: The read stops 3 residues short of the end of the CDR3; the missing end is completed from the germline J gene. V and J are TRBV7-3 and TRBJ2-4; 8 nucleotides align to TRBD1. Per germline, CDR1 SGHTA and CDR2 FQGTGA. CDR3 length equals 13 residues. Incomplete CDR3 DNA: TGTGCCAGCAGCCCGGACAGGGTCGGGACT. Translated, it gives CASSPDRVGT. The full CDR3 protein is CASSPDRVGTQYF.

To note about this clone: The missing CDR3 end, 3 residues past where the read stops, is filled in from the germline J gene. The chain combines TRBV6-2 or TRBV6-3 with TRBJ1-1; perhaps TRBD1 as D (5 bases). The V gene lost 0 bases and the J gene lost 2 bases, with 16 bases spanning the gap. CDR1 and CDR2 (germline): MNHEY, SVGEGT. The CDR3 runs 17 residues. CDR3 DNA (partial): TGTGCCAGCAGTTACTCGAGTAAACGGGGGGGTAACACTGAA. This sequence encodes CASSYSSKRGGNTE. The entire CDR3 protein reads CASSYSSKRGGNTEAFF.

A note on this clone: Read data end 3 residues before the CDR3 end; the end is taken from the germline J gene. The chain uses TRBV18 and TRBJ2-5; TRBD1 matches 7 bases. CDR3 length: 15 residues. V shed 0 bases, J shed 2 bases, and the junction held 3 bases outside the gene matches. Germline-derived CDR1 and CDR2 are KGHSH and LQKENI. The sequenced CDR3 bases are TGTGCCAGCTCACCACCAGTACAGGGGCAAGAGACC. Amino acids: CASSPPVQGQET. The whole CDR3 reads CASSPPVQGQETQYF.

Comment on this clone: The CDR3 end is not reached by the read, which stops 3 residues before it; the germline J gene fills it in. The V call is TRBV5-6, the J call TRBJ2-3; D gene ambiguous. V was trimmed by 4 bases and J by 0 bases, leaving 12 bases between them. Germline CDR1 reads SGHDT; CDR2 reads YYEEEE. The CDR3 runs 15 residues. The CDR3 loop is CASSPFSGSTDTQYF. Incomplete CDR3 DNA: TGTGCCAGCAGCCCCTTTTCAGGAAGCACAGATACG.

As regards this clone: The read stops 3 residues short of the end of the CDR3; the missing end is completed from the germline J gene. The rearrangement links TRBV6-4 to TRBJ2-3; 11 nucleotides match TRBD2. Germline V gene lookup returns CDR1 MRHNA and CDR2 SNTAGT. Trimming removed 4 bases from V and 5 bases from J; junction bases left unmatched: 5. This CDR3 has 15 residues. CDR3 DNA, as far as it was read: TGTGCCAGCAGTGCCACGACTAGCGGGGTAGATACG. Amino acid sequence: CASSATTSGVDT. The whole CDR3 protein is CASSATTSGVDTQYF.

Measured by frequency, this clone is medium-sized. The read falls 3 residues short of the CDR3 end, and the missing part is taken from the germline J gene. This chain uses TRBV29-1 with TRBJ2-5; D may be TRBD2 (6 bases). Germline CDR1 and CDR2: SQVTM and ANQGSEA. CDR3 length: 13 residues. V was trimmed by 4 bases and J by 4 bases, leaving 13 bases between them. CDR3 DNA (partial): TGCAGCGTTGGGGCCACCGGGGGAGAGACC. This encodes CSVGATGGET. The complete CDR3 sequence is CSVGATGGETQYF.

On this clone itself: The CDR3 end falls 3 residues outside the read, so it is completed with the germline J gene. The chain combines TRBV7-2 with TRBJ2-2; the D gene is possibly TRBD2 (6 bases). Germline loops: CDR1 SGHTA, CDR2 FQGNSA. The germline V and J ends were trimmed by 6 bases and 5 bases, with 16 bases remaining between them. The CDR3 has 15 amino acids. The CDR3 DNA, read in part, is TGTGCCAGCAGTAGGAGGGGTGGTGGGACCGGGGAG. It encodes CASSRRGGGTGE. The CDR3 in its entirety is CASSRRGGGTGELFF.

As concerns this clone: The DNA ends 3 residues before the CDR3 does, and the rest of the CDR3 is filled in from the germline J gene. The chain is built from TRBV18 and TRBJ1-6; 7 bases line up with TRBD1. Germline V gives CDR1 KGHSH, CDR2 LQKENI. The CDR3 contains 14 residues. The part of the CDR3 DNA that was read is TGTGCCAGCCGCCGGGACGTCTCCAGGGGGTCC. Its translation is CASRRDVSRGS. The whole CDR3 reads CASRRDVSRGSLHF.

Comment on this clone: The CDR3 end is not reached by the read, which stops 3 residues before it; the germline J gene fills it in. The rearrangement uses TRBV20-1 and TRBJ2-5; D perhaps matches TRBD2 (6 bases). CDR1 is DFQATT, CDR2 SNEGSKA, per germline (reference sequence). V shed 6 bases and J shed 1 base, with 12 bases lying between them. The CDR3 is 13 residues long. The CDR3 reads CSAPLASQETQYF. The covered CDR3 bases are TGCAGTGCCCCCCTAGCGTCCCAAGAGACC.

Concerning this clone itself: From the germline J gene comes the end of the CDR3, since the read stops 3 residues before it. The chain joins TRBV19 to TRBJ1-5; tentatively, D is TRBD1 (6 bases). CDR1 is LNHDA, CDR2 SQIVND, per germline (reference sequence). V was clipped by 7 bases and J by 0 bases, with 13 bases between them. The CDR3 has 15 amino acids. Incomplete CDR3 DNA: TGTGCCAGTACTGTCGGACAGAATAGCAATCAGCCC. Amino acids: CASTVGQNSNQP. The whole CDR3 sequence reads CASTVGQNSNQPQHF.

This clone is labeled medium-sized based on frequency. The read is 3 residues too short to cover the CDR3 end, so that end is filled in from the germline J gene. This sequence joins TRBV19 and TRBJ1-1; TRBD1 matches 10 bases. Germline CDR1 reads LNHDA; CDR2 reads SQIVND (reference sequence). V lost 9 bases and J lost 3; bases outside the gene matches: 13. This CDR3 is 16 amino acids long. This CDR3 reads CASGPGQGTKDTEAFF. CDR3 DNA (partial): TGTGCCAGCGGCCCGGGACAGGGGACGAAGGACACTGAA.

This clone is called medium-sized based on its frequency. The chain's CDR3 is CASTGANTGELFF. The CDR3 DNA, read in part, is TGTGCCAGTACCGGTGCGAACACCGGGGAG. V gene TRBV6-2 or TRBV6-3 combines with J gene TRBJ2-2; D unresolved. The read is 3 residues too short to cover the CDR3 end, so that end is filled in from the germline J gene. V lost 9 bases and J lost 0, with 8 bases in between. The germline gives CDR1 MNHEY, CDR2 SVGEGT. This CDR3 spans 13 amino acids.

Of note for this clone: The read terminates 3 residues before the CDR3 end, so the remaining end is supplied by the germline J gene. The V and J genes are TRBV2 and TRBJ1-4; TRBD1 is a possible D gene (5 bases). Germline assignment: CDR1 SNHLY and CDR2 FYNNEI. Trimming shortened V by 8 bases and J by 6 bases, and 16 bases separated the two germline ends. The CDR3 runs to 14 residues. The DNA read from the CDR3 is TGTGCCAGCCAGGGAGGAGGGCTGTATGAAAAA. Amino acids: CASQGGGLYEK. The complete CDR3 sequence is CASQGGGLYEKLFF.

Notes on this clone: Read coverage stops 3 residues before the CDR3 terminus; the germline J gene supplies the remainder. This rearrangement joins TRBV20-1 to TRBJ1-5; possible D gene TRBD1, 6 bases. Germline CDR1 DFQATT, CDR2 SNEGSKA (reference sequence). The CDR3 totals 14 residues. V shed 4 bases and J shed 3 bases, with 13 bases lying between them. The CDR3 DNA, read in part, is TGCAGTGCTACCTCAGGACAGTACAATCAGCCC. Its protein product is CSATSGQYNQP. The entire CDR3 is CSATSGQYNQPQHF.

As for this clone: The missing CDR3 end, 3 residues past where the read stops, is filled in from the germline J gene. The chain uses TRBV2 and TRBJ2-3, with D perhaps TRBD2 (5 bases). The CDR3 is made up of 14 amino acids. CDR1 and CDR2 (germline): SNHLY, FYNNEI. The sequenced CDR3 bases are TGTGCCAGCAGTGTAGAGGCTAGCAATCAGCCG. Protein product: CASSVEASNQP. The full CDR3 protein is CASSVEASNQPQYF.

Concerning this clone itself: Read data end 3 residues before the CDR3 end; the end is taken from the germline J gene. This chain joins TRBV30 and TRBJ2-3; tentative D call: TRBD1 (6 bases). The V gene's germline CDR1 is GTSNPN and CDR2 SVGIG (reference sequence). The CDR3 totals 14 residues. Partial CDR3 DNA: TGTGCCTGGAGGGACACAGGGAAGCGGCAGCCG. Translating it yields CAWRDTGKRQP. The complete CDR3 reads CAWRDTGKRQPQYF.

CDR3 bases read: TGTGCCAGTAGTTTTGGGACAGGGGTATACGAG. This encodes CASSFGTGVYE. The complete CDR3 sequence is CASSFGTGVYEQYF. The chain joins TRBV19 to TRBJ2-7, with 10 bases identical to TRBD1. Read sequence stops 3 residues before the CDR3 end, and the germline J gene provides the missing end. The CDR3 has 14 residues. V shed 5 bases and J 4 bases; nucleotides not matched to a gene: 5. In germline, CDR1 is LNHDA, CDR2 SQIVND (reference sequence).